This T cell receptor (beta chain) is drawn from a study of siplizumab effects on memory and regulatory T cells. Study results and caveats: Siplizumab produced a significant reduction in alloreactive sequences that were traceable to unstimulated CD4+ memory cells. Whether proliferating Tregs in siplizumab cultures suppress was not functionally confirmed.

In the case of this clone: The antigen is not known.

Per sample, the assay covered roughly 10^5 TCR templates. This table comes from immunoSEQ multiplex PCR, and its TCRdb copy is limited to in-frame clones, with some not included. This table holds some 110,000 clones, over 85% found once. The sequence was obtained from a human donor in good health. Sequencing was done on a sample of Tregs sorted from blood.

The CDR3 DNA reads as TGTGCCAGCAGCTCCCTAGGGGGGGAGGAGACCCAGTACTTC. It codes for CASSSLGGEETQYF. The chain joins TRBV7-2 to TRBJ2-5, with D tentatively TRBD2 (7 bases). The CDR3 consists of 14 residues. The V gene lost 4 bases and the J gene lost 5 bases, with 14 bases spanning the gap. The germline V gene has CDR1 SGHTA and CDR2 FQGNSA. The whole variable domain, remainder taken from reference TRBV7-2 and TRBJ2-5, is GAGVSQSPSNKVTEKGKDVELRCDPISGHTALYWYRQSLGQGLEFLIYFQGNSAPDKSGLPSDRFSAERTGGSVSTLTIQRTQQEDSAVYLCASSSLGGEETQYFGPGTRLLVL.